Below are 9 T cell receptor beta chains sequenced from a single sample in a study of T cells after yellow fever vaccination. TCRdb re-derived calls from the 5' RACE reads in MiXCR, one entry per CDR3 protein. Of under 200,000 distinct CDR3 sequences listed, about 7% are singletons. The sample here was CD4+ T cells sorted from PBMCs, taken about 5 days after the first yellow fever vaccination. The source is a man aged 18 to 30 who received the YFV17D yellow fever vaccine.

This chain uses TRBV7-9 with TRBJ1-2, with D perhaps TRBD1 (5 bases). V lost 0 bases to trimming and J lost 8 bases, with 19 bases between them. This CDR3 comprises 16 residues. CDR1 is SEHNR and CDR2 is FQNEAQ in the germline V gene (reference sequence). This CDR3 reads CASSLALGIAGLGYTF. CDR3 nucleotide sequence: TGTGCCAGCAGCTTAGCGCTAGGAATCGCAGGGCTGGGCTACACCTTC.

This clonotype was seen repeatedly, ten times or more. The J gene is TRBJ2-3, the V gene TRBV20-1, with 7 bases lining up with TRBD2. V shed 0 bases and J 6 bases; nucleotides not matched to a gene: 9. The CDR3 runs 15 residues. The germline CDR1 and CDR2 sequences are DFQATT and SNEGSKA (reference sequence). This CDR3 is CSAREASGPGDTQYF. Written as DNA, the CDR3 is TGCAGTGCTAGAGAGGCTAGCGGCCCTGGGGATACGCAGTATTTT.

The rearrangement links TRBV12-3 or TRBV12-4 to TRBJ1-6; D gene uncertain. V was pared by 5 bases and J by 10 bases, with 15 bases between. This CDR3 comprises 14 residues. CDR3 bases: TGTGCCAGCAGTCCCCAGATCGCCCAGTCACCCCTCCACTTT. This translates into CASSPQIAQSPLHF.

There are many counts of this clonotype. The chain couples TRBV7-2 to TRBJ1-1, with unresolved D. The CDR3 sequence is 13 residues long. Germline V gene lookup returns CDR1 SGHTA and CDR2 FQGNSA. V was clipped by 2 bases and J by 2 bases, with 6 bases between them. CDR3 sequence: CASSLRSNTEAFF. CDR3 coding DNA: TGTGCCAGCAGCTTACGGAGCAACACTGAAGCTTTCTTT.

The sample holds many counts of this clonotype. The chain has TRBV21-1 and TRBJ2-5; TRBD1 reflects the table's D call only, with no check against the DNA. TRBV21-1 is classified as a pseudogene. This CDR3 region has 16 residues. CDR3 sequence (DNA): TGTGCCAGCCCTCGGGGGCAGAAGAACGACCAAGAGACCCAGTACTTC. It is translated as CASPRGQKNDQETQYF.

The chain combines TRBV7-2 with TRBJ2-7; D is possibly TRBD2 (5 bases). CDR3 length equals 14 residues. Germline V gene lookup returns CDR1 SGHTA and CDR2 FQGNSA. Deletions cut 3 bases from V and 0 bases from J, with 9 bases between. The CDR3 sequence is CASSFSGFSYEQYF. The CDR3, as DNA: TGTGCCAGCAGCTTTTCGGGGTTCTCCTACGAGCAGTACTTC.

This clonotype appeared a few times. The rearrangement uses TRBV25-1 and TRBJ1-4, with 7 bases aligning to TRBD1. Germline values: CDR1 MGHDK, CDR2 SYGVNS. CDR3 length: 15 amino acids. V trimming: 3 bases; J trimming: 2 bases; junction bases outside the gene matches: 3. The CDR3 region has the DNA TGTGCCAGCAGTGACCCAGGGGGGACTAATGAAAAACTGTTTTTT. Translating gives CASSDPGGTNEKLFF.

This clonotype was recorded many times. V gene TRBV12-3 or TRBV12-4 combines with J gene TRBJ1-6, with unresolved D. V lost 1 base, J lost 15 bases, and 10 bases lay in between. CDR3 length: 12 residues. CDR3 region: CASSLVGWVLHF. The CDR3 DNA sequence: TGTGCCAGCAGTTTAGTCGGTTGGGTCCTCCACTTT.

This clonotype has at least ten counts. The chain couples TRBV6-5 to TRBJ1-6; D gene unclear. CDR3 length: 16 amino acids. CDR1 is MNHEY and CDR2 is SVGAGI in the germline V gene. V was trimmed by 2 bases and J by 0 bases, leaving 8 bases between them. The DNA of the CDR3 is TGTGCCAGCAGTTACCGGGAGAGCTCCTATAATTCACCCCTCCACTTT. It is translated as CASSYRESSYNSPLHF.